One sample yielded the 32 T cell receptor beta chains listed below, sequenced in a study of blood T cell repertoires in COVID-19. Sequenced by immunoSEQ multiplex PCR; TCRdb stores in-frame clones only, minus some. Here the sample spans around 300,000 clones, roughly 90% being singletons. The sequencing sample was made of peripheral blood. These receptors were taken from a woman aged 30 to 39 with COVID-19, enrolled during active disease.

The chain combines TRBV19 with TRBJ2-1; D may be TRBD1 (5 bases). V was pared by 3 bases and J by 8 bases, with 11 bases between. The CDR3 totals 13 residues. The germline V gene encodes CDR1 LNHDA and CDR2 SQIVND (reference sequence). The CDR3 DNA sequence: TGTGCCAGTAGTATCCAGGGTGTGGATGAGCAGTTCTTC. It yields the protein CASSIQGVDEQFF.

The V gene is TRBV19, the J gene TRBJ2-1, with D possibly being TRBD2 (5 bases). Germline CDR1 is LNHDA and CDR2 is SQIVND (reference sequence). The V and J ends lost 8 bases and 2 bases respectively, with 13 bases between them. The CDR3 sequence is 14 residues long. The chain's CDR3 is CASFPTGAYNEQFF. The CDR3 coding sequence is TGTGCCAGTTTCCCCACCGGGGCCTACAATGAGCAGTTCTTC.

This clone was counted a few times. Other DNA sequences in this specimen translate into the identical CDR3. The J gene is TRBJ1-4, the V gene TRBV9; D might be TRBD1 (6 bases). Trimming shortened V by 0 bases and J by 6 bases, and 9 bases separated the two germline ends. The CDR3 sequence is 14 residues long. CDR1 is SGDLS, CDR2 YYNGEE, per germline. The CDR3 loop is CASSVGGLDEKLFF. Here the CDR3 DNA reads TGTGCCAGCAGCGTAGGGGGGCTAGATGAAAAACTGTTTTTT.

This rearrangement joins TRBV2 to TRBJ1-5; TRBD1 is a possible D gene (6 bases). Trimming removed 5 bases at V and 2 bases at J, with 13 bases between. The CDR3 is made up of 15 amino acids. Germline CDR1 is SNHLY and CDR2 is FYNNEI. Written as DNA, the CDR3 is TGTGCCAGCAGTCTGACAGGTGAAGGCAATCAGCCCCAGCATTTT. Its protein is CASSLTGEGNQPQHF. The full variable domain, rest sourced from reference TRBV2 and TRBJ1-5, is EPEVTQTPSHQVTQMGQEVILRCVPISNHLYFYWYRQILGQKVEFLVSFYNNEISEKSEIFDDQFSVERPDGSNFTLKIRSTKLEDSAMYFCASSLTGEGNQPQHFGDGTRLSIL.

The chain is built from TRBV4-1 and TRBJ2-2; TRBD2 agrees at 15 bases. The germline V gene encodes CDR1 MGHRA and CDR2 YSYEKL. Unmatched junction bases numbered 9, after V lost 3 bases and J lost 7 bases. The CDR3 has 18 amino acids. CDR3 in DNA: TGCGCCAGCAGCCAGATGGGACTAGCGGGAGGAGTGGGCGGGGAGCTGTTTTTT. This gives the protein CASSQMGLAGGVGGELFF.

This chain uses TRBV5-6 with TRBJ2-7; 12 nucleotides match TRBD1. CDR1 SGHDT and CDR2 YYEEEE come from the germline V gene. V was clipped by 4 bases and J by 2 bases; unmatched bases: 7. The CDR3 sequence is 16 residues long. For the CDR3, the DNA is TGTGCCAGCAGCCCGGACGGGACAGGGGGCGCCTACGAGCAGTACTTC. It translates to CASSPDGTGGAYEQYF.

V gene TRBV14 combines with J gene TRBJ1-2, with 7 bases matching TRBD1. The CDR3 consists of 14 residues. V trimming: 4 bases; J trimming: 3 bases; junction bases outside the gene matches: 5. The germline gives CDR1 SGHDN, CDR2 FVKESK. The CDR3 DNA follows: TGTGCCAGCAGCCTGGACAGGACCTACTATGGCTACACCTTC. Translating gives CASSLDRTYYGYTF.

The genes are TRBV28 and TRBJ1-2; possible D gene TRBD1, 6 bases. The ends were cut back, 4 bases at V and 9 bases at J, with 24 bases in the middle. Germline values: CDR1 MDHEN, CDR2 SYDVKM. The CDR3 covers 16 residues. The CDR3 DNA sequence: TGTGCCAGCAGTTCCCCCGGACAGATTATCCCTGTGCGCTACACCTTC. This gives the protein CASSSPGQIIPVRYTF.

J is TRBJ1-1 and V is TRBV2, with TRBD1 as a possible D gene (6 bases). The V gene's germline CDR1 is SNHLY and CDR2 FYNNEI. V lost 5 bases, J lost 4 bases, and 14 bases lay in between. The CDR3 contains 14 residues. The CDR3 is CASSRLARGTEAFF. Here the CDR3 DNA reads TGTGCCAGCAGTCGCCTCGCCAGGGGCACTGAAGCTTTCTTT.

The J gene is TRBJ2-7, the V gene TRBV30, with TRBD2 identical over 11 bases. The CDR3 contains 16 residues. Germline V CDR1 and CDR2: GTSNPN, SVGIG (reference sequence). Unmatched junction bases numbered 8, after V lost 3 bases and J lost 1 base. The DNA of the CDR3 is TGTGCCTGGAGATCAAAACTAGCGGGAGTATCCTACGAGCAGTACTTC. Translated, it gives CAWRSKLAGVSYEQYF. Filled out from reference TRBV30 and TRBJ2-7, the complete variable domain reads SQTIHQWPATLVQPVGSPLSLECTVEGTSNPNLYWYRQAAGRGLQLLFYSVGIGQISSEVPQNLSASRPQDRQFILSSKKLLLSDSGFYLCAWRSKLAGVSYEQYFGPGTRLTVT.

The chain couples TRBV7-9 to TRBJ1-1; perhaps TRBD1 as D (6 bases). The CDR3 is made up of 11 amino acids. Trimming shortened V by 3 bases and J by 8 bases, and 7 bases separated the two germline ends. Germline-derived CDR1 and CDR2 are SEHNR and FQNEAQ (reference sequence). CDR3: CASSFDREAFF. The CDR3, as DNA: TGTGCCAGCAGCTTCGACAGGGAAGCTTTCTTT.

V is TRBV3-1 (or the pseudogene TRBV3-2) and J is TRBJ2-5, with D possibly matching TRBD1 (5 bases). Germline V gives CDR1 LGHDT, CDR2 YNNKEL (reference sequence). The V and J ends lost 0 bases and 8 bases respectively, with 13 bases between them. The CDR3 length is 14 residues. The CDR3 DNA reads as TGTGCCAGCAGCCAAGATCCCTGGGGCGGTACCCAGTACTTC. Its protein product is CASSQDPWGGTQYF.

The chain is built from TRBV7-9 and TRBJ2-1, with D unresolved. The germline V and J ends were trimmed by 5 bases and 10 bases, with 12 bases remaining between them. This CDR3 comprises 12 residues. CDR1 is SEHNR and CDR2 is FQNEAQ in the germline V gene (reference sequence). The CDR3 region is CASSPLSEEQFF. The CDR3 nucleotides are TGTGCCAGCAGCCCCCTCTCGGAGGAGCAGTTCTTC.

This clone was seen once. The chain joins TRBV2 to TRBJ2-6, with TRBD1 matching 9 bases. Trimming at V came to 6 bases and at J to 12 bases, leaving 9 bases not matched to a gene. This CDR3 comprises 14 residues. Germline assignment: CDR1 SNHLY and CDR2 FYNNEI. CDR3 protein: CASSPDRGAGVLTF. DNA of the CDR3: TGTGCCAGCAGCCCGGACAGGGGAGCGGGCGTCCTGACTTTC.

The chain has TRBV2 and TRBJ2-7, with D unclear. Germline V CDR1 and CDR2: SNHLY, FYNNEI. The CDR3 spans 15 residues. Deletions cut 7 bases from V and 0 bases from J, with 16 bases between. CDR3 protein: CASKVDSVASYEQYF. The CDR3 DNA sequence: TGTGCCAGCAAAGTCGATTCAGTTGCCTCCTACGAGCAGTACTTC.

The CDR3 reads CSVPNWQGPLSGDTEAFF. The CDR3 region has the DNA TGCAGCGTTCCGAATTGGCAGGGACCCCTTTCGGGGGACACTGAAGCTTTCTTT. The genes are TRBV29-1 and TRBJ1-1, with D maybe TRBD1 (5 bases). Per the germline V gene, CDR1 is SQVTM and CDR2 is ANQGSEA. V lost 5 bases, J lost 3 bases, and 28 bases lay in between. The CDR3 is 18 amino acids.

The chain joins TRBV27 to TRBJ2-3; a weak D match, TRBD2 (5 bases). Germline CDR1 is MNHEY and CDR2 is SMNVEV (reference sequence). This CDR3 has 13 residues. V gave up 7 bases and J gave up 7 bases, with 15 bases separating them. CDR3 bases: TGTGCCAGCACCGCACTAGGGATGTATACGCAGTATTTT. Its translation is CASTALGMYTQYF.

The rearrangement links TRBV3-1 (or the pseudogene TRBV3-2) to TRBJ2-7; 13 bases are a match to TRBD2. CDR3 length equals 16 residues. The germline V gene encodes CDR1 LGHDT and CDR2 YNNKEL (reference sequence). Trimming cost V 0 bases and J 6 bases; bases outside gene matches: 5. This chain's CDR3 is CASSQELAGGPPEQYF. The CDR3 DNA sequence: TGTGCCAGCAGCCAAGAACTAGCGGGAGGGCCTCCCGAGCAGTACTTC.

The chain recombines TRBV7-2 with TRBJ1-2; 11 positions match TRBD1. V shed 5 bases and J 6 bases; nucleotides not matched to a gene: 8. Germline V gives CDR1 SGHTA, CDR2 FQGNSA. The CDR3 runs 15 residues. CDR3 nucleotides: TGTGCCAGCAGCCTGGGACAGGGGGTTTTGGATGGCTACACCTTC. It is translated as CASSLGQGVLDGYTF.

The chain employs TRBV6-2 or TRBV6-3 and TRBJ2-7, with 7 bases lining up with TRBD2. This CDR3 comprises 14 residues. V was pared by 1 base and J by 6 bases, with 6 bases of the junction left unmatched. Germline CDR1 MNHEY, CDR2 SVGEGT. CDR3 region: CASSYLGTTSEQYF. DNA of the CDR3: TGTGCCAGCAGTTACTTGGGGACTACGAGCGAGCAGTACTTC.

This chain connects TRBV5-1 to TRBJ2-3; 8 bases match TRBD2. This CDR3 region has 14 residues. J gave up 0 bases and V 4 bases, and 1 base lay outside the gene matches. The germline gives CDR1 SGHRS, CDR2 YFSETQ. In DNA form, the CDR3 reads TGCGCCAGCAGCGCTAGCGGGAGCACAGATACGCAGTATTTT. Amino acids: CASSASGSTDTQYF.

This rearrangement joins TRBV30 to TRBJ1-3, with D uncertain. From germline, CDR1 is GTSNPN and CDR2 SVGIG (reference sequence). Trimming took off 1 base at V and 2 bases at J, with 12 bases between the two ends. The CDR3 contains 15 residues. DNA of the CDR3: TGTGCCTGGAGTGCTCAGGCTACCCCTGGAAACACCATATATTTT. Its protein product is CAWSAQATPGNTIYF.

With regard to this clone: Other DNA sequences within the sample encode an identical CDR3. The chain carries TRBV27 and TRBJ2-7; 14 bases match TRBD2. The CDR3 has 15 amino acids. The J segment lost 3 bases and the V segment lost 5 bases, leaving 3 bases of the junction unmatched. The germline V gene encodes CDR1 MNHEY and CDR2 SMNVEV (reference sequence). The CDR3 region is CASSLGTSGSYEQYF. As DNA, the CDR3 is TGTGCCAGCAGTCTCGGGACTAGCGGGAGCTACGAGCAGTACTTC.

This chain's CDR3 is CASSDDQGALGYTF. The CDR3 DNA reads as TGTGCCAGCAGTGACGACCAGGGGGCGCTTGGCTACACCTTC. This chain connects TRBV6-2 or TRBV6-3 to TRBJ1-2; 8 bases align to TRBD1. The CDR3 extends over 14 amino acids. V shed 5 bases, J shed 7 bases, and the junction held 9 bases outside the gene matches. Germline values: CDR1 MNHEY, CDR2 SVGEGT.

The chain combines TRBV11-2 with TRBJ1-1; possible D gene TRBD1, 6 bases. The germline V and J ends were trimmed by 0 bases and 1 base, with 12 bases remaining between them. CDR3 length equals 16 residues. From germline, CDR1 is SGHAT and CDR2 FQNNGV. The CDR3 region is CASSLDTVQGNTEAFF. CDR3 bases: TGTGCCAGCAGCTTAGATACGGTACAGGGGAACACTGAAGCTTTCTTT.

CDR3 nucleotides: TGTGCCAGCAGCACCGGGACTGTAGTTACGGGCTACACCTTC. Translating gives CASSTGTVVTGYTF. The V and J genes are TRBV11-2 and TRBJ1-2; perhaps TRBD1 as D (5 bases). The CDR3 is 14 residues long. The germline V gene encodes CDR1 SGHAT and CDR2 FQNNGV. Trimming removed 5 bases at V and 8 bases at J, with 18 bases between.

The chain is built from TRBV7-8 and TRBJ2-7; 14 bases match TRBD2. This CDR3 contains 18 residues. The germline V gene encodes CDR1 SGHVS and CDR2 FQNEAQ. V was clipped by 5 bases and J by 2 bases; unmatched bases: 11. CDR3 DNA sequence: TGTGCCAGCAGCCTGGGACTAGCGGGAGTGGGGGGCCCCTACGAGCAGTACTTC. It specifies CASSLGLAGVGGPYEQYF.

The CDR3 DNA reads TGTGCCAGCAGCTTAGGCCCCCCGGGGGAAGCTTTCTTT. Amino acids: CASSLGPPGEAFF. V usage is TRBV7-9 and J usage is TRBJ1-1; D gene unclear. V was pared by 1 base and J by 8 bases, with 11 bases between. Germline CDR1 reads SEHNR; CDR2 reads FQNEAQ (reference sequence). This CDR3 spans 13 amino acids.

The rearrangement uses TRBV10-1 and TRBJ2-7; TRBD1 is a possible D gene (6 bases). CDR1 WNHNN and CDR2 SYGVQD come from the germline V gene (reference sequence). The CDR3 sequence is 14 residues long. V was pared by 11 bases and J by 9 bases, with 26 bases between. CDR3 nucleotide sequence: TGCGCCGGCCAGGGGAGTGAGGTCTCGTACCGGCAGTACTTC. Its protein product is CAGQGSEVSYRQYF.

This clone has just one count. The junction departs from germline at one end; a sequencing error may be responsible. This chain joins TRBV4-3 and TRBJ1-2, with D possibly TRBD1 on 6 matching bases. Germline CDR1 and CDR2: LGHNA and YSLEER. The CDR3 consists of 17 residues. CDR3 bases: TGCGCCAGCAACCAAGATACAGGGTTGGGTACTTCTTATGGCTACACCTTC. Translation: CASNQDTGLGTSYGYTF.

In regard to this clone: Other nucleotide sequences from this sample produce the same CDR3. V gene TRBV27 combines with J gene TRBJ1-1; D is perhaps TRBD1 (6 bases). CDR1 is MNHEY and CDR2 is SMNVEV in the germline V gene (reference sequence). The CDR3 covers 13 residues. Trimming pared 5 bases from V and 1 base from J, leaving 8 bases between. The CDR3 protein is CASSLQGNTEAFF. The CDR3 DNA sequence: TGTGCCAGCAGTCTACAGGGGAACACTGAAGCTTTCTTT.

V usage is TRBV28 and J usage is TRBJ2-1, with TRBD2 matching over 7 bases. The CDR3 contains 13 residues. Germline-derived CDR1 and CDR2 are MDHEN and SYDVKM. V lost 3 bases to trimming and J lost 9 bases; unmatched junction nucleotides: 5. The CDR3 sequence: CASSLWGGVEQFF. CDR3 in DNA: TGTGCCAGCAGTTTGTGGGGAGGGGTTGAGCAGTTCTTC.